The TCR beta chain described here comes from a study of T cell clusters in autoimmune cytopenias. This clonotype counts as medium-sized (0.01 to 0.1%) by frequency. Germline V lookup: CDR1 SGHRS, CDR2 YFSETQ. This CDR3 is 15 amino acids long. TRB was amplified by touch-down multiplex PCR, primer pools A and B combined. TCRdb re-called the multiplex PCR reads and catalogs CDR3 proteins one per entry, DNA excluded. The sample totals approximately 1,200 distinct CDR3 sequences. Some 39,000 genome equivalents of blood DNA were amplified for TRB. Another study also made use of these data, one on T cell repertoires in aging, cancer and after chemotherapy.

The receptor comes from a human donor in good health. The chain employs TRBV5-1 and TRBJ2-3. The sequenced sample consisted of peripheral blood. The CDR3 protein is CASSLNGRRTDTQYF.